This TCR beta chain came from a study of human T cells and chemical hapten exposure. Notes on the study in general: Significantly greater numbers of large CDR3 similarity clusters came from expanded TCRs than from controls. Once DPC sensitization occurred, TCRs above 1 in 1000 frequency showed no change.

One entry per CDR3 protein results from TCRdb running MiXCR on the RACE reads. This sample has roughly 260,000 distinct CDR3 sequences, with 7% to 10% found just once. Comments on this clonotype: The target antigen is unknown.

Germline V CDR1 and CDR2: SGHTS, YDEGEE. This CDR3 region has 17 residues. V shed 7 bases and J shed 0 bases, with 21 bases lying between them. The time point here: pre-sensitization, week 0. Treatment: therapeutic diphenylcyclopropenone sensitization with weekly scalp DPC. From whole blood left unfractionated, total RNA was extracted. The chain has TRBV5-8 and TRBJ2-3, with D perhaps matching TRBD1 or TRBD2 (6 bases each). This material consisted of whole blood, taken in connection with sensitization to the hapten diphenylcyclopropenone (DPC). This TCR was sampled from a middle-aged woman with alopecia areata. Some clones in this sample may be carry-over from other donors' samples. DNA for the CDR3: TGTGCCAGCGGCACGGGGGCAGGCGGTATTAGCACAGATACGCAGTATTTT. Amino acids: CASGTGAGGISTDTQYF. The full variable domain, with the rest looked up from reference TRBV5-8 and TRBJ2-3, is EAGVTQSPTHLIKTRGQQATLRCSPISGHTSVYWYQQALGLGLQFLLWYDEGEERNRGNFPPRFSGRQFPNYSSELNVNALELEDSALYLCASGTGAGGISTDTQYFGPGTRLTVL.